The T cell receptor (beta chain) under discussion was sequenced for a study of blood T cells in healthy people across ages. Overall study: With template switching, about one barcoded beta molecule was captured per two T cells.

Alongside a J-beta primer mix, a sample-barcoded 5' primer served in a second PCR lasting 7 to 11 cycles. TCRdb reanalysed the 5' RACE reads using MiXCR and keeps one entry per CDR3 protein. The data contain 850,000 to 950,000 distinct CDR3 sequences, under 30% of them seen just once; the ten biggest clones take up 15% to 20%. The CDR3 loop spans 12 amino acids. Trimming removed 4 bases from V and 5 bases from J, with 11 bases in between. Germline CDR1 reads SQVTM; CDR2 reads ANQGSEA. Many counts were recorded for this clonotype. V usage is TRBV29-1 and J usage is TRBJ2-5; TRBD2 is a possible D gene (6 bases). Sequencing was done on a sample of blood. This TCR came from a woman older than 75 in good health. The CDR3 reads CSVAPGVETQYF. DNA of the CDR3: TGCAGCGTTGCTCCGGGGGTGGAGACCCAGTACTTC.